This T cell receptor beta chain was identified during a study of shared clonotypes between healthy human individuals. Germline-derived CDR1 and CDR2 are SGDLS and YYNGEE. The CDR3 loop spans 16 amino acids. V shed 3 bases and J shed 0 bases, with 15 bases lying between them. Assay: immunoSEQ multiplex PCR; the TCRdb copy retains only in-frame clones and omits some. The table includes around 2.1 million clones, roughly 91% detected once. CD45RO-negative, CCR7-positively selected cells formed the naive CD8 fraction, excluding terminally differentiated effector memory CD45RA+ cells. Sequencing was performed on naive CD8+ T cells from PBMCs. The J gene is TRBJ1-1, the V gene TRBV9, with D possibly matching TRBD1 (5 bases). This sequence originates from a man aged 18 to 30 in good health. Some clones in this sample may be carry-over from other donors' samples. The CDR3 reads CASSARPGTLNTEAFF. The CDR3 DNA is TGTGCCAGCAGCGCCCGTCCCGGGACGTTGAACACTGAAGCTTTCTTT.